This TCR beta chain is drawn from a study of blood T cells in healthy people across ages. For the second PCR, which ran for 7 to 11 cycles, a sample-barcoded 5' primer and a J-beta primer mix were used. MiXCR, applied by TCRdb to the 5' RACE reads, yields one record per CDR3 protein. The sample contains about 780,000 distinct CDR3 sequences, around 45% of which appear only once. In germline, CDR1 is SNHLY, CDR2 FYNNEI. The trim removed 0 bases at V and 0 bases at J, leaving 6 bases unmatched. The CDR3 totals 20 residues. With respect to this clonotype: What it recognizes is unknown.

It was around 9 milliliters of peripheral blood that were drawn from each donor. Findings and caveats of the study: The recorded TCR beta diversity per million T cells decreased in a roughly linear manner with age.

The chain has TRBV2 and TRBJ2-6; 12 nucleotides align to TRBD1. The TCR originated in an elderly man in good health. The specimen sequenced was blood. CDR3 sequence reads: CASSEAGTGGAHSGANVLTF. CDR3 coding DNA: TGTGCCAGCAGTGAAGCAGGGACAGGGGGCGCTCACTCTGGGGCCAACGTCCTGACTTTC.